This TCR beta chain is from a study of T cell repertoires in cytomegalovirus infection. Study-wide context: Public TCR beta signatures marked donors with CMV infection and the matching HLA. Study findings and constraints: In two of eight donors, the top clonotype was HLA-C-restricted CMV-specific.

TCRdb fed the reads into MiXCR, producing one record per CDR3 protein. Found here are 200,000 or so distinct CDR3 sequences, about 20% of them singletons; the top ten hold around 3.2%. This clonotype appeared once. Its antigen is currently unknown. The V gene's germline CDR1 is SGHTA and CDR2 FQGTGA. The length of the CDR3 is 15 residues. The V end was cut by 3 bases, the J end by 4 bases, with 15 bases between. The chain uses TRBV7-3 and TRBJ1-2; no clear D gene. This receptor was identified in a human donor in good health (CMV status not recorded). Some clones in this sample may be carry-over from other donors' samples. The sequencing input was PBMCs. The chain's CDR3 is CASSFYTGSGYGYTF. The CDR3 nucleotides are TGTGCCAGCAGCTTCTATACGGGCTCGGGCTATGGCTACACCTTC.